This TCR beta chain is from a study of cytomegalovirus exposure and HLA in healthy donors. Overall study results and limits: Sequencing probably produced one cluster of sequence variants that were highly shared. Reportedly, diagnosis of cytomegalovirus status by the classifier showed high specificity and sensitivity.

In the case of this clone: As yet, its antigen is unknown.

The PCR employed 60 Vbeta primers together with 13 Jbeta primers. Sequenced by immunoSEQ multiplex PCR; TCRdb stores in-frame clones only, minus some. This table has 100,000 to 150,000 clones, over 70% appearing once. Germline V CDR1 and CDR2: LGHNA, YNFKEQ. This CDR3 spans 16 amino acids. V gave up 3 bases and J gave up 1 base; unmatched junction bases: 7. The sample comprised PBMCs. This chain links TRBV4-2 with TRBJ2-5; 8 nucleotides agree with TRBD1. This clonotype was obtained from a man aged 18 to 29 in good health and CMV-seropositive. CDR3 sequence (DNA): TGTGCCAGCAGCCATCCCGGGGACAGGCCCCAAGAGACCCAGTACTTC. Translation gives CASSHPGDRPQETQYF.